This T cell receptor beta chain is drawn from a study of radiotherapy plus CTLA-4 blockade in lung cancer (dated by TCRdb to between 2017 and 2018). Some background on the complete study: Objective responses occurred in roughly a sixth of enrolled patients, and 30% to 35% achieved disease control. The full study reports these points: After treatment with radiotherapy and ipilimumab, TCR clones that originated in tumors expanded in peripheral blood. The strongest predictors of response were reported to be early dynamic shifts in blood T cell clones along with a rise in serum interferon-beta following radiation.

Libraries came from the immunoSEQ multiplex PCR assay. TCRdb provides this immuneACCESS table in a form limited to in-frame rearrangements. Some clones are lacking; in checked studies, under half of them reflect an unresolved V gene, and why the rest are absent is not known. This sample has approximately 60,000 clones in its table, and about 72% of those were observed once. The ten largest make up about 4.5% of the sample. The CDR3 holds 13 amino acids from the cysteine to the phenylalanine. The retained sequence is limited to the CDR3, 39 bases, with the frame set at the first base. V is cut back by 2 bases and J by 6 bases, with 1 base in the junction unmatched. The germline V gene (reference sequence) provides CDR1 GTSNPN and CDR2 SVGIG. In this study, focal radiation therapy paired with CTLA-4 blockade (ipilimumab) was tested in patients who had chemo-refractory metastatic non-small-cell lung cancer.

As regards this clone: Its specific antigen is unknown. No base quality values were provided; no much bigger clone lies one nucleotide off.

The TCR comes from a human donor with non-small cell lung cancer who had a complete response to radiotherapy plus ipilimumab. Specimen: peripheral blood, collected from a patient treated with radiotherapy plus ipilimumab. Rearrangement joined TRBV30 to TRBJ1-6, with 7 bases matching TRBD1. The CDR3 in this case is CAWSRQGNSPLHF. At the DNA level, the sequence is TGTGCCTGGAGTCGACAGGGTAATTCACCCCTCCACTTT.